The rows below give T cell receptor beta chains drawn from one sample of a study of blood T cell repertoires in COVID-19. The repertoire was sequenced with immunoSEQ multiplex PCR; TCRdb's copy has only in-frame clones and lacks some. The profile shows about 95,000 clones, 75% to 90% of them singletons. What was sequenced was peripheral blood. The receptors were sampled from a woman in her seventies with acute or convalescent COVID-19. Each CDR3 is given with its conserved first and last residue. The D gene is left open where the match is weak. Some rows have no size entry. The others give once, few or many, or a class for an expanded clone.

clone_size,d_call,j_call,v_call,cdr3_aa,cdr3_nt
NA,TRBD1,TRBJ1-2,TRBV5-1,CASSFGGTGGYGYTF,TGCGCCAGCAGCTTCGGCGGGACAGGGGGCTATGGCTACACCTTC
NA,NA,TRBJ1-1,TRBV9,CASSPEGHRNTEAFF,TGTGCCAGCAGCCCCGAGGGACACCGGAACACTGAAGCTTTCTTT
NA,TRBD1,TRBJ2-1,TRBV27,CASSPLGTGSNEQFF,TGTGCCAGCAGTCCGCTAGGGACAGGCTCCAATGAGCAGTTCTTC
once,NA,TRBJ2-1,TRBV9,CASSVTGRNEQFF,TGTGCCAGCAGCGTTACGGGAAGGAATGAGCAGTTCTTC
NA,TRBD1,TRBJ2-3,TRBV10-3,CAISRDRAPDTQYF,TGTGCCATCAGCCGGGACAGGGCGCCAGATACGCAGTATTTT
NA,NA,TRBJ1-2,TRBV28,CASSLNTPPPYGYTF,TGTGCCAGCAGTTTAAATACTCCACCCCCCTATGGCTACACCTTC
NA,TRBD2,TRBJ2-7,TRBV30,CAWRGWGSGSGQYF,TGTGCCTGGAGAGGGTGGGGCAGCGGGAGTGGGCAGTACTTC
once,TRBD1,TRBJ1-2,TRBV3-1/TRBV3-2,CASSRGLTGGYGYTF,TGTGCCAGCAGCCGGGGACTTACAGGGGGCTATGGCTACACCTTC
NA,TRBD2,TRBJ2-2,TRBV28,CASSFLAGRAGELFF,TGTGCCAGCAGTTTCCTAGCGGGACGAGCCGGGGAGCTGTTTTTT
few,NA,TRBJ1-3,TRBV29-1,CSVEAQQGSGNTIYF,TGCAGCGTTGAAGCCCAACAGGGCTCTGGAAACACCATATATTTT
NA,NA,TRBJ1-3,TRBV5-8,CASSPTGSRNTIYF,TGTGCCAGCAGCCCTACAGGTTCGAGAAACACCATATATTTT
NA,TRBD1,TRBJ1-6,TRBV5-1,CASETGQGMSPLHF,TGCGCCAGCGAAACCGGACAGGGAATGTCACCCCTCCACTTT
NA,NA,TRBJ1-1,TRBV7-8,CASSPQSVRGTEAFF,TGTGCCAGCAGTCCCCAGAGCGTAAGGGGGACTGAAGCTTTCTTT
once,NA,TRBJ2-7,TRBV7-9,CASSLVSFEDSAHEQYF,TGTGCCAGCAGCTTAGTTTCCTTCGAAGACTCAGCCCACGAGCAGTACTTC
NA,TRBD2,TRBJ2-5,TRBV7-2,CASSLLVLAGAWETQYF,TGTGCCAGCAGCTTACTCGTCTTGGCGGGAGCATGGGAGACCCAGTACTTC
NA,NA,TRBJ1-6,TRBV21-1,CASSINLGQGTECSYNSPLHF,TGTGCCAGCAGCATAAACCTGGGACAGGGTACGGAGTGCTCCTATAATTCACCCCTCCACTTT
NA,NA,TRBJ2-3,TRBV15,CATSSGNSADTQYF,TGTGCCACCAGCAGTGGTAATAGCGCCGATACGCAGTATTTT
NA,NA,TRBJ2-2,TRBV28,CASSLVQGGELFF,TGTGCCAGCAGTTTAGTACAGGGCGGGGAGCTGTTTTTT
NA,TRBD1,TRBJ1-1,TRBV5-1,CASSLAVFPGQVPSKGEHTEAFF,TGCGCCAGCAGCTTGGCCGTCTTTCCGGGACAGGTTCCCTCGAAAGGGGAACACACTGAAGCTTTCTTT
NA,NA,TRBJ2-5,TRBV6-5,CASSYSHKTQETQYF,TGTGCCAGCAGTTACTCTCACAAGACTCAAGAGACCCAGTACTTC
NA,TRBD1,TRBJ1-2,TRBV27,CASSHTSTGLNYGYTF,TGTGCCAGCAGCCATACATCGACAGGGCTTAACTATGGCTACACCTTC
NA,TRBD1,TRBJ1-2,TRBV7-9,CASRHSGTGLAGYTF,TGTGCCAGCAGACACTCCGGGACAGGGTTGGCTGGCTACACCTTC
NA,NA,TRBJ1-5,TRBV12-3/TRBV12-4,CASSSSGNQPQHF,TGTGCCAGCAGTTCATCCGGTAATCAGCCCCAGCATTTT
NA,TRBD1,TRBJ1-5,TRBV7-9,CASSFGTGLNQPQHF,TGTGCCAGCAGCTTCGGGACAGGCCTCAATCAGCCCCAGCATTTT
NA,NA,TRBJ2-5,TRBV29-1,CSVEGDGPSTQYF,TGCAGCGTTGAAGGTGATGGGCCGAGTACCCAGTACTTC
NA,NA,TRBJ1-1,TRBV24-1,CATSERTEEKNTEAFF,TGTGCCACCAGTGAACGTACGGAGGAGAAGAACACTGAAGCTTTCTTT
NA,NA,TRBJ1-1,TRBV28,CASSLTLRNTEAFF,TGTGCCAGCAGTTTGACACTCCGGAACACTGAAGCTTTCTTT
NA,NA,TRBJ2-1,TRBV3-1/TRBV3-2,CASSQEQKSYNEQFF,TGTGCCAGCAGCCAAGAACAGAAAAGTTACAATGAGCAGTTCTTC
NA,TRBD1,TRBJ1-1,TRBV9,CASSVGQAPFPAFF,TGTGCCAGCAGCGTCGGACAGGCCCCCTTCCCGGCTTTCTTT
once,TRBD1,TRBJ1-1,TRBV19,CASSTTGTGDKEAFF,TGTGCCAGTAGTACAACCGGGACAGGGGATAAAGAAGCTTTCTTT
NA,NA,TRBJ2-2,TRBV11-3,CASSLSSRNTGELFF,TGTGCCAGCAGCTTAAGCTCTAGGAACACCGGGGAGCTGTTTTTT
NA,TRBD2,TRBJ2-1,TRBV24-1,CATSEAGSGRNEQFF,TGTGCCACCAGTGAGGCGGGTAGCGGGAGGAATGAGCAGTTCTTC
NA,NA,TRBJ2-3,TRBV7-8,CASSLAGANTQYF,TGTGCCAGCAGCTTAGCTGGAGCGAATACGCAGTATTTT
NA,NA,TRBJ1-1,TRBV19,CASSTEVWTEAFF,TGTGCCAGTAGTACTGAGGTGTGGACTGAAGCTTTCTTT
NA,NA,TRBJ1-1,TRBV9,CASSANTANTEAFF,TGTGCCAGCAGCGCAAATACAGCGAACACTGAAGCTTTCTTT
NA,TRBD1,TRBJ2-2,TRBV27,CASRLSDRFTGELFF,TGTGCCAGCAGGCTTTCGGACAGGTTCACCGGGGAGCTGTTTTTT
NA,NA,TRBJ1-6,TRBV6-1,CASSEGGGSYNSPLHF,TGTGCCAGCAGTGAAGGGGGAGGTTCCTATAATTCACCCCTCCACTTT
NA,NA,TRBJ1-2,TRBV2,CASSEALRQPGYGYTF,TGTGCCAGCAGTGAAGCGCTTCGTCAACCGGGCTATGGCTACACCTTC
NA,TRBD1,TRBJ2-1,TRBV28,CASSLLGQGEYNEQFF,TGTGCCAGCAGTTTATTGGGGCAGGGGGAATACAATGAGCAGTTCTTC
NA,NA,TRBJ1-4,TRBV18,CASSPLTTNEKLFF,TGTGCCAGCTCACCATTAACAACTAATGAAAAACTGTTTTTT
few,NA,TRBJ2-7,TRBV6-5,CASSYRRQQSYEQYF,TGTGCCAGCAGTTACAGGAGACAGCAATCCTACGAGCAGTACTTC